The next 16 T cell receptor beta chains were all read from a single sample in a study of T-cell reconstitution after alpha-beta-depleted transplantation in children. Unique molecular identifiers were built into the TCRbeta library. From the PCR reads, TCRdb called clonotypes with MiXCR, one entry per CDR3 protein. The sample has hundreds of thousands of distinct CDR3 sequences, around 17% seen once. Sequences were derived from PBMCs from the stem cell graft donor, sampled from the stem cell graft. All receptors come from a human donor who donated a stem cell graft to a child with acute myeloid leukemia.

This clonotype appeared a few times. The V gene is TRBV7-8, the J gene TRBJ2-5; the D gene is possibly TRBD1 (6 bases). Trimming removed 5 bases from V and 3 bases from J, with 13 bases in between. This CDR3 is 14 amino acids long. Per the germline V gene, CDR1 is SGHVS and CDR2 is FQNEAQ. The DNA for the CDR3 is TGTGCCAGCAGCGTACAGGGTGCCGAAGAGACCCAGTACTTC. Translation gives CASSVQGAEETQYF.

This clonotype has ten or more counts. This rearrangement joins TRBV20-1 to TRBJ2-3; D tentatively fits TRBD1 or TRBD2 (5 bases each). V was shortened by 6 bases and J by 0 bases, with 13 bases between the two germline ends. Looked up from germline, CDR1 is DFQATT and CDR2 is SNEGSKA (reference sequence). The CDR3 is 14 amino acids. The CDR3 reads CSAKPGPSTDTQYF. In nucleotides, the CDR3 is TGCAGTGCCAAGCCGGGACCAAGCACAGATACGCAGTATTTT.

As for this clonotype: At one of its ends the junction is not consistent with the germline gene, which may arise from a read error. The rearrangement uses TRBV9 and TRBJ2-2, with 12 bases fitting TRBD1. The CDR3 runs to 14 residues. Germline V gene data show CDR1 as SGDLS and CDR2 as YYNGEE. The chain's CDR3 is CASSGGTGGRELLF. For the CDR3, the DNA is TGTGCCAGCAGCGGAGGGACAGGGGGCAGGGAGCTGCTTTTT.

This clonotype appeared many times. J is TRBJ2-1 and V is TRBV20-1; weak D call: TRBD1 (5 bases). This CDR3 region has 15 residues. CDR1 is DFQATT and CDR2 is SNEGSKA in the germline V gene (reference sequence). V was trimmed by 8 bases and J by 0 bases, leaving 17 bases between them. CDR3 residues: CSSDRAISSYNEQFF. CDR3 sequence (DNA): TGCAGTTCCGACAGAGCCATTAGCTCCTACAATGAGCAGTTCTTC.

This clonotype was counted at least ten times. The V and J genes are TRBV20-1 and TRBJ2-2; D is uncertain. The CDR3 length is 15 residues. Trimming cost V 5 bases and J 4 bases, with 17 bases left between them. Germline values: CDR1 DFQATT, CDR2 SNEGSKA (reference sequence). The CDR3 loop reads CSAEGLARGTGELFF. CDR3 nucleotide sequence: TGCAGTGCTGAAGGCCTGGCGCGAGGCACCGGGGAGCTGTTTTTT.

At least ten counts were recorded for this clonotype. The DNA of the CDR3 is TGCAGTGCGTACGGGACAGGGAGGAGAAAGGTGTTTTTT. Translating it yields CSAYGTGRRKVFF. V gene TRBV20-1 combines with J gene TRBJ1-4; 9 bases match TRBD1. V shed 6 bases, J shed 15 bases, and the junction held 14 bases outside the gene matches. Per germline, CDR1 DFQATT and CDR2 SNEGSKA (reference sequence). The CDR3 runs 13 residues.

The genes are TRBV7-2 and TRBJ1-5; D gene ambiguous. Trimming shortened V by 0 bases and J by 6 bases, and 12 bases separated the two germline ends. CDR1 SGHTA and CDR2 FQGNSA come from the germline V gene. The CDR3 extends over 15 amino acids. DNA of the CDR3: TGTGCCAGCAGCTTAGCTTTCCGAGGGATTCAGCCCCAGCATTTT. Residues: CASSLAFRGIQPQHF.

This clonotype was found a few times. The V call is TRBV7-8, the J call TRBJ1-1; D unclear. Trimming left V 5 bases short and J 3 bases short, with 13 bases between. Germline assignment: CDR1 SGHVS and CDR2 FQNEAQ. The CDR3 totals 14 residues. The CDR3 here is CASSNGRRYTEAFF. The CDR3 bases are TGTGCCAGCAGCAACGGACGGCGGTACACTGAAGCTTTCTTT.

This clonotype appeared many times. The chain employs TRBV5-5 and TRBJ1-3, with TRBD1 identical over 9 bases. The J segment lost 2 bases and the V segment lost 2 bases, leaving 8 bases of the junction unmatched. Germline values: CDR1 SGHKS, CDR2 YYEKEE (reference sequence). CDR3 length: 17 residues. In nucleotides, the CDR3 is TGTGCCAGCAGCTTAAGGGACAGGGAGTTTGCTGGAAACACCATATATTTT. Translation: CASSLRDREFAGNTIYF.

This clonotype was seen more than once but under ten times. V and J are TRBV20-1 and TRBJ1-5, with D hard to call. Per the germline V gene, CDR1 is DFQATT and CDR2 is SNEGSKA (reference sequence). CDR3 length: 15 amino acids. Trimming stripped 2 bases from V and 2 bases from J, with 13 bases between. The CDR3, as DNA: TGCAGTGCTAGATCACTCCCTAGGGGCAATCAGCCCCAGCATTTT. Its protein product is CSARSLPRGNQPQHF.

At least ten counts were recorded for this clonotype. V gene TRBV20-1 combines with J gene TRBJ2-1; D not certain. Germline loops: CDR1 DFQATT, CDR2 SNEGSKA (reference sequence). The CDR3 extends over 12 amino acids. Trimming removed 5 bases from V and 4 bases from J, with 9 bases in between. In nucleotides, the CDR3 is TGCAGTGCTCTAGGCTCTTACAATGAGCAGTTCTTC. It is translated as CSALGSYNEQFF.

This clonotype occurred a few times. In DNA, the CDR3 is TGCGCCAGCAGCCCGGGCGATTCCGGTACGCAGTATTTT. This translates into CASSPGDSGTQYF. This rearrangement joins TRBV4-3 to TRBJ2-3; D is ambiguous. Trimming shortened V by 4 bases and J by 8 bases, and 13 bases separated the two germline ends. Germline assignment: CDR1 LGHNA and CDR2 YSLEER. The CDR3 loop spans 13 amino acids.

This clonotype has a count of ten or more. The chain links TRBV6-6 to TRBJ2-1; D remains unclear. CDR1 and CDR2 (germline): MNHNY, SVGAGI (reference sequence). CDR3 length equals 13 residues. Trimming took off 2 bases at V and 4 bases at J, with 6 bases between the two ends. The CDR3 region has the DNA TGTGCCAGCAGTTACATGACGTACAATGAGCAGTTCTTC. It is translated as CASSYMTYNEQFF.

This clonotype was counted at least ten times. J is TRBJ2-5 and V is TRBV29-1; TRBD2 matches at 12 bases. V lost 7 bases, J lost 5 bases, and 2 bases stayed unmatched. CDR1 is SQVTM, CDR2 ANQGSEA, per germline. The CDR3 is made up of 12 amino acids. The CDR3 sequence: CSAGLAGETQYF. DNA for the CDR3: TGCAGCGCAGGACTAGCGGGGGAGACCCAGTACTTC.

The chain has TRBV30 and TRBJ1-1; D is unresolved. V lost 2 bases to trimming and J lost 1 base, with 5 bases between them. Germline CDR1 GTSNPN, CDR2 SVGIG (reference sequence). The CDR3 contains 12 residues. The CDR3 DNA reads as TGTGCCTGGAGTCATGGGAACACTGAAGCTTTCTTT. The encoded protein is CAWSHGNTEAFF.

This clonotype was seen more than once but under ten times. The rearrangement joins TRBV20-1 to TRBJ2-1, with a possible D match to TRBD1 (6 bases). CDR1 and CDR2 from the germline V gene are DFQATT and SNEGSKA (reference sequence). The CDR3 runs 13 residues. DNA for the CDR3: TGCAGCCTGACAGGCGTCTCCTACAATGAGCAGTTCTTC. Encoded protein: CSLTGVSYNEQFF.